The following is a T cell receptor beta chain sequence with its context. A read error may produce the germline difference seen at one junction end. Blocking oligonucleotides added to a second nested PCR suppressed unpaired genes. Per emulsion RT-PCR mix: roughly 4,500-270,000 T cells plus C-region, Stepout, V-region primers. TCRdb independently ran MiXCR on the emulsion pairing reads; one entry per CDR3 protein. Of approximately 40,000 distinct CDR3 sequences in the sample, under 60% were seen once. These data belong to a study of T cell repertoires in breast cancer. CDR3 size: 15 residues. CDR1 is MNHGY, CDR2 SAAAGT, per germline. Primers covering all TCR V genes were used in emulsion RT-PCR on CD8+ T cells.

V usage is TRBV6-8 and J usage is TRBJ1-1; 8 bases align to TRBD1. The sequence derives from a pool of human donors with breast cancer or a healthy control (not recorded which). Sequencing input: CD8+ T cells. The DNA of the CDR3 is TGTGCCAGCAGCCTTGCCGGACAGGGTAACACTGAAGCTCTCTTT. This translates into CASSLAGQGNTEALF.